This TCR beta chain was recorded in a study of human T cells and chemical hapten exposure. This clonotype was observed many times. The ends lost 1 base at V and 3 bases at J; junction bases unmatched: 15. This CDR3 is built from 18 residues. In germline, CDR1 is MNHEY, CDR2 SVGAGI. Time point denoted: patch test 3, about 24 weeks after DPC sensitization. Treatment denoted: therapeutic diphenylcyclopropenone sensitization with weekly scalp DPC. MiXCR, run by TCRdb on the RACE reads, gives a single entry per CDR3 protein. The table records some 30,000 distinct CDR3 sequences, around 6% of them present only once.

The receptor was derived from a man aged 30 to 45 with alopecia areata. Some clones in this sample may be carry-over from other donors' samples. The sequencing used whole blood, collected in connection with sensitization to the hapten diphenylcyclopropenone (DPC). The chain has TRBV6-5 and TRBJ2-7; 7 bases fit TRBD2. This CDR3 is CASSYFSGTPIAHYEQYF. The CDR3 nucleotides read TGTGCCAGCAGTTACTTCAGCGGGACCCCAATTGCCCACTACGAGCAGTACTTC.